The present T cell receptor beta chain was sequenced within a study of blood T cell repertoires in COVID-19. Study context: Material from acute and convalescent COVID-19 was sourced from the United States, Italy and Spain. The cDNA or gDNA used as material had been derived from T cells, B-cell-depleted T cells, or PBMCs.

Seattle's cohort entered during active infection and was followed longitudinally. CDR1 and CDR2 from the germline V gene are SNHLY and FYNNEI. The CDR3 length is 15 residues. V lost 5 bases, J lost 6 bases, and 19 bases lay in between. Clones were read by immunoSEQ multiplex PCR, and TCRdb kept only the in-frame ones, dropping some. The sample carries around 120,000 clones, around 89% recorded once. Specimen: peripheral blood. This clonotype was sampled from a woman aged 55 to 70 with COVID-19, enrolled during active disease. This chain uses TRBV2 with TRBJ1-2; D is possibly TRBD1 (6 bases). CDR3 loop: CASSNRVRQSHGYTF. CDR3 sequence (DNA): TGTGCCAGCAGTAACAGGGTAAGACAGAGCCATGGCTACACCTTC.